Listed here is a single T cell receptor beta chain. Different DNA sequences within this sample yield the same CDR3. Assay used: immunoSEQ multiplex PCR; TCRdb lists only in-frame clones, some missing. The sample has roughly 16,000 clones, 75% to 80% seen once; the top ten hold roughly 9.8%. The CDR3 sequence is 11 residues long. Germline loops: CDR1 SGHTA, CDR2 FQGTGA. The ends were cut back, 2 bases at V and 10 bases at J, with 6 bases in the middle. These data come from a study of chemoradiotherapy in HPV16-positive cancers. Study information: Candidate HPV-specific clones and shared TCR motifs came from a couple of HPV16-positive patients.

Sampling was carried out from a patient who underwent chemoradiotherapy. This TCR was recovered from a human donor with HPV-associated anogenital cancer. The V and J genes are TRBV7-3 and TRBJ1-5; D is unclear. The CDR3 DNA is TGTGCCAGCAGCTTAGGTCAACCCCAGCATTTT. This encodes CASSLGQPQHF.